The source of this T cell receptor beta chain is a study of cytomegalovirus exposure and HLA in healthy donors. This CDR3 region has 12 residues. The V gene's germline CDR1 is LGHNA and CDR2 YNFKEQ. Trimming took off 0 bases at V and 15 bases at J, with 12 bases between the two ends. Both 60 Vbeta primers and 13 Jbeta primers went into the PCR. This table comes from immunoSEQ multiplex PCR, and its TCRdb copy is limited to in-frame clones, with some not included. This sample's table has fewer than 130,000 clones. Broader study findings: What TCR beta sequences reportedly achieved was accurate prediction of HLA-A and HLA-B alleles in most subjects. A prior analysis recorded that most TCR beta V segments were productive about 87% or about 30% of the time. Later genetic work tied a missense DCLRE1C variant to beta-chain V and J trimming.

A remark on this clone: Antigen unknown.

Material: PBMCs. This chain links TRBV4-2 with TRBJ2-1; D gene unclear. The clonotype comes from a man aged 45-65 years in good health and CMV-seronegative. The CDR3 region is CASSQEQHRPFF. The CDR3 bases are TGTGCCAGCAGCCAAGAACAACACCGTCCGTTCTTC.